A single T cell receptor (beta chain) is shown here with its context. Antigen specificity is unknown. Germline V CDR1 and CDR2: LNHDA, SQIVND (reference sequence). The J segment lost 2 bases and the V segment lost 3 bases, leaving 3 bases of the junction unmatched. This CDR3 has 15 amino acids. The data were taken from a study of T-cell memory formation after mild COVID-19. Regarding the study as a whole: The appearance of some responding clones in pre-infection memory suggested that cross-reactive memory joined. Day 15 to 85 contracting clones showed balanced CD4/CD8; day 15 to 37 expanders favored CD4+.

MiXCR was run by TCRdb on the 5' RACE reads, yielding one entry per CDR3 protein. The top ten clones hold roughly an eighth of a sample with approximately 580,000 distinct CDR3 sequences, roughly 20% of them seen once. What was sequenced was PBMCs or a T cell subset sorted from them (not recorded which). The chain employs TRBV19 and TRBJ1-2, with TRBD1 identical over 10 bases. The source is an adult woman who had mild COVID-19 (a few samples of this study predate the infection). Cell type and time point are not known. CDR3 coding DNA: TGTGCCAGTAGTATCGGGACAGGGGAAAACTATGGCTACACCTTC. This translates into CASSIGTGENYGYTF.